Listed below are T cell receptor beta chains from one sample, sequenced in a study of shared clonotypes between healthy human individuals. Some clones are missing from TCRdb's copy, which holds only in-frame ones; the method was immunoSEQ multiplex PCR. The sample records 850,000 to 1,200,000 clones, more than 65% being singletons. The sequenced sample was memory CD4+ T cells sorted from blood. The receptors were sampled from a man aged 18 to 29 in good health. Each CDR3 is given with its conserved first and last residue. The D gene is left open where the match is weak. Part of the rows lack a size; the others show once, few, many or a class for expanded clones.

CDR3 DNA: TGTGCCAGCACAAAAACAGTGAACACTGAAGCTTTCTTT
CDR3 protein: CASTKTVNTEAFF
D gene: .
J gene: TRBJ1-1
clone size: .
V gene: TRBV2

CDR3 DNA: TGTGCCATCAGTACAGAGACAGGGTTCGGTAATGAAAAACTGTTTTTT
CDR3 protein: CAISTETGFGNEKLFF
D gene: TRBD1
J gene: TRBJ1-4
clone size: few
V gene: TRBV15

CDR3 DNA: TGTGCCAGCTCATCCAGATTGGACTATGGCTACACCTTC
CDR3 protein: CASSSRLDYGYTF
D gene: .
J gene: TRBJ1-2
clone size: .
V gene: TRBV18

CDR3 DNA: TGTGCGTGCAAGAGTCCGGACGATCCGGGCTACACCTTC
CDR3 protein: CACKSPDDPGYTF
D gene: .
J gene: TRBJ1-2
clone size: .
V gene: TRBV10-3

CDR3 DNA: TGTGCCAGCAGCCCACAGACAGGGAGGGACGAGCAGTACTTC
CDR3 protein: CASSPQTGRDEQYF
D gene: .
J gene: TRBJ2-7
clone size: few
V gene: TRBV5-4

CDR3 DNA: TGCGCCAGCAGCGAGACGGGGGAGTACGGGGAGCTGTTTTTT
CDR3 protein: CASSETGEYGELFF
D gene: .
J gene: TRBJ2-2
clone size: few
V gene: TRBV4-3

CDR3 DNA: TGTGCCAGCAGTCCGGGGGTTTCACCCCTCCACTTT
CDR3 protein: CASSPGVSPLHF
D gene: .
J gene: TRBJ1-6
clone size: .
V gene: TRBV6-5

CDR3 DNA: TGCGCCAGCAGGGGAAGGGCCCAAGAGACCCAGTACTTC
CDR3 protein: CASRGRAQETQYF
D gene: .
J gene: TRBJ2-5
clone size: .
V gene: TRBV5-1

CDR3 DNA: TGTGCCAGCAGCTTAGTCCTTGTTGGGGGAGATGGCTACACCTTC
CDR3 protein: CASSLVLVGGDGYTF
D gene: .
J gene: TRBJ1-2
clone size: .
V gene: TRBV7-9

CDR3 DNA: TGTGCCAGCAGTGAATTATTCGGGTGGGGGGCGGCTGAGCAGTACTTC
CDR3 protein: CASSELFGWGAAEQYF
D gene: .
J gene: TRBJ2-7
clone size: .
V gene: TRBV2

CDR3 DNA: TGCGCCAGCAGCCAAGAGCATCAGGGGTGGGGGGAGACCCAGTACTTC
CDR3 protein: CASSQEHQGWGETQYF
D gene: .
J gene: TRBJ2-5
clone size: .
V gene: TRBV4-3

CDR3 DNA: TGTGCCTGGAGTGAGGGGCCTGAAGCTTTCTTT
CDR3 protein: CAWSEGPEAFF
D gene: .
J gene: TRBJ1-1
clone size: .
V gene: TRBV30

CDR3 DNA: TGTGCCAGCAGCCCGGGGACTAACTTAATAGATACGCAGTATTTT
CDR3 protein: CASSPGTNLIDTQYF
D gene: TRBD2
J gene: TRBJ2-3
clone size: .
V gene: TRBV11-2

CDR3 DNA: TGTGCCAGCAGGATTGACAGCGAGCAGTACTTC
CDR3 protein: CASRIDSEQYF
D gene: .
J gene: TRBJ2-7
clone size: once
V gene: TRBV6-5

CDR3 DNA: TGTGCCAGCAGCGTAGGATCCGGGAATCAAGAGACCCAGTACTTC
CDR3 protein: CASSVGSGNQETQYF
D gene: .
J gene: TRBJ2-5
clone size: .
V gene: TRBV9

CDR3 DNA: TGTGCCAGCAGGATCGGAAAGGGAGCAATTGGGACCCAGTACTTC
CDR3 protein: CASRIGKGAIGTQYF
D gene: .
J gene: TRBJ2-5
clone size: .
V gene: TRBV7-2

CDR3 DNA: TGTGCCAGCAGCAGGGGGACAGGGGAAAAACTGTTTTTT
CDR3 protein: CASSRGTGEKLFF
D gene: TRBD1
J gene: TRBJ1-4
clone size: .
V gene: TRBV16

CDR3 DNA: TGCGCCAGCAGCTTGTCTGATTGGGACACTGAAGCTTTCTTT
CDR3 protein: CASSLSDWDTEAFF
D gene: .
J gene: TRBJ1-1
clone size: .
V gene: TRBV5-1

CDR3 DNA: TGTGCCAGCAGCCCACGGACAGCCATAGAAGAAAAACTGTTTTTT
CDR3 protein: CASSPRTAIEEKLFF
D gene: .
J gene: TRBJ1-4
clone size: .
V gene: TRBV6-6

CDR3 DNA: TGTGCTAGTGGGTGGGACAGGGTTAACACCGGGGAGCTGTTTTTT
CDR3 protein: CASGWDRVNTGELFF
D gene: TRBD1
J gene: TRBJ2-2
clone size: once
V gene: TRBV12-5

CDR3 DNA: TGTGCCATCAGCCGGGACTCTATCTACGAGCAGTACTTC
CDR3 protein: CAISRDSIYEQYF
D gene: .
J gene: TRBJ2-7
clone size: .
V gene: TRBV10-3

CDR3 DNA: TGCAGCGTTCTTGTGAGGTCCACCGGGGAGCTGTTTTTT
CDR3 protein: CSVLVRSTGELFF
D gene: .
J gene: TRBJ2-2
clone size: .
V gene: TRBV29-1

CDR3 DNA: TGCGCCAGCAGCCAATTCAAGCCGGAGGGTAATGAGCAGTTCTTC
CDR3 protein: CASSQFKPEGNEQFF
D gene: .
J gene: TRBJ2-1
clone size: .
V gene: TRBV4-3

CDR3 DNA: TGTGCCAGTAACGGGAACACTGAAGCTTTCTTT
CDR3 protein: CASNGNTEAFF
D gene: .
J gene: TRBJ1-1
clone size: .
V gene: TRBV19

CDR3 DNA: TGTGCCAGCAGTCTCTCCGCGGGGTTAGCTTTCTTT
CDR3 protein: CASSLSAGLAFF
D gene: .
J gene: TRBJ1-1
clone size: .
V gene: TRBV6-5

CDR3 DNA: TGTGCCAGCAGCTTAAAGATTGGTGAGCAGTTCTTC
CDR3 protein: CASSLKIGEQFF
D gene: .
J gene: TRBJ2-1
clone size: .
V gene: TRBV11-3

CDR3 DNA: TGCGCCAGCTCGCGGGCCGCAGTAAATACGCAGTATTTT
CDR3 protein: CASSRAAVNTQYF
D gene: .
J gene: TRBJ2-3
clone size: .
V gene: TRBV5-1

CDR3 DNA: TGTGCCAGCAGTCCAAGGGTGGGTAAGGAGACCCAGTACTTC
CDR3 protein: CASSPRVGKETQYF
D gene: .
J gene: TRBJ2-5
clone size: .
V gene: TRBV27

CDR3 DNA: TGTGCCAGCAGCGGGGGTCAGCTTACCCTCTCTGGAAACACCATATATTTT
CDR3 protein: CASSGGQLTLSGNTIYF
D gene: .
J gene: TRBJ1-3
clone size: .
V gene: TRBV11-2

CDR3 DNA: TGTGCCATCAGCGATACTCGCGGGACAGATACGCAGTATTTT
CDR3 protein: CAISDTRGTDTQYF
D gene: .
J gene: TRBJ2-3
clone size: .
V gene: TRBV10-3

CDR3 DNA: TGTGCTAGCAGCTTAGCCAGGGGTTCCAATGAGCAGTTCTTC
CDR3 protein: CASSLARGSNEQFF
D gene: .
J gene: TRBJ2-1
clone size: few
V gene: TRBV7-7

CDR3 DNA: TGTGCCAGCAGCTCTAAACTAGCGGGAGTTTACAATGAGCAGTTCTTC
CDR3 protein: CASSSKLAGVYNEQFF
D gene: TRBD2
J gene: TRBJ2-1
clone size: .
V gene: TRBV5-6

CDR3 DNA: TGCGCCAGCAGCTTGGCGGGACAGGGGGGATCTGGAAACACCATATATTTT
CDR3 protein: CASSLAGQGGSGNTIYF
D gene: TRBD1
J gene: TRBJ1-3
clone size: .
V gene: TRBV5-1